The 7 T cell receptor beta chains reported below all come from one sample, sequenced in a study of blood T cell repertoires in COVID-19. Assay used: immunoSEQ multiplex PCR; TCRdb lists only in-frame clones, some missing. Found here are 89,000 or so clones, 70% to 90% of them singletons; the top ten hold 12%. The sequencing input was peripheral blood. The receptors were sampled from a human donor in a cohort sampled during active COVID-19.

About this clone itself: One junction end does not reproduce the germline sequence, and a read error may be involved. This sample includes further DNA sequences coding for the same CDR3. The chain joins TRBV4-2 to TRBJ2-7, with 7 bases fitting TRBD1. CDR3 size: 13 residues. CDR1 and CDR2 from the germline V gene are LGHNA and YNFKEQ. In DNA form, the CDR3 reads TGTGCCAGCAGCCATTGGGACAGATACGAGCAGTATTTC. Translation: CASSHWDRYEQYF.

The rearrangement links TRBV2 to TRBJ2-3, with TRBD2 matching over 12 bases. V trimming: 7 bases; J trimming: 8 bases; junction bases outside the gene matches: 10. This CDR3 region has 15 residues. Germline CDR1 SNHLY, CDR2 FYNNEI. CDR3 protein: CASTELAGGAGTQYF. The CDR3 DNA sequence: TGTGCCAGCACCGAACTAGCGGGGGGAGCGGGTACGCAGTATTTT.

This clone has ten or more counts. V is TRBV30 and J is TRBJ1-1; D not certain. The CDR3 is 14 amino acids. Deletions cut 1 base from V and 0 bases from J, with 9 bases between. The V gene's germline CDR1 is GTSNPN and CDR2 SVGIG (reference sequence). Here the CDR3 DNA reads TGTGCCTGGAGTGAGACTACCATGAACACTGAAGCTTTCTTT. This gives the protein CAWSETTMNTEAFF.

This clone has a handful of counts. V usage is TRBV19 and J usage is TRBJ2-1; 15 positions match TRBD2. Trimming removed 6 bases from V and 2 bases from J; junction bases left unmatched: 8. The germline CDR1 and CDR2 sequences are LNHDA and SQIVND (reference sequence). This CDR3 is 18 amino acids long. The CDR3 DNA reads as TGTGCCAGTAGCAGTACAGGACTAGCGGGGGGGCCCTACAATGAGCAGTTCTTC. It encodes CASSSTGLAGGPYNEQFF.

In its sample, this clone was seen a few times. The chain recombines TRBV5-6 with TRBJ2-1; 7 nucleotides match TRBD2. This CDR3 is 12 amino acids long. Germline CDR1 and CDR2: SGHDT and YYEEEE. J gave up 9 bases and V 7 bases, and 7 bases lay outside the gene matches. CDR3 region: CASGRAGIEQFF. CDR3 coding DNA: TGTGCCAGCGGGAGGGCGGGTATTGAGCAGTTCTTC.

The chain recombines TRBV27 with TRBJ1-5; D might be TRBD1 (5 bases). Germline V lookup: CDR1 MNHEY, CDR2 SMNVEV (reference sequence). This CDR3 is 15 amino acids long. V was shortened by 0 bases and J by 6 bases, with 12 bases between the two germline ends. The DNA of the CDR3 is TGTGCCAGCAGTTTATCCCGACCGGGGGGTCAGCCCCAGCATTTT. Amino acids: CASSLSRPGGQPQHF.

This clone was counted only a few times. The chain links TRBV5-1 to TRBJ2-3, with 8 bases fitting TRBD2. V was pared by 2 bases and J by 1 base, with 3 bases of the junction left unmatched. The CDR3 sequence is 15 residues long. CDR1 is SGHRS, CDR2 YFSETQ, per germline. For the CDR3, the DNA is TGCGCCAGCAGCTTTTTAGCGGGGCGCACAGATACGCAGTATTTT. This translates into CASSFLAGRTDTQYF.